Sequencing of this T cell receptor (beta chain) was carried out in a study of T cells in Graves' hyperthyroidism and ophthalmopathy. V was trimmed by 6 bases and J by 5 bases, leaving 20 bases between them. Germline lookup yields CDR1 ENHRY and CDR2 SYGVKD. This CDR3 is built from 15 residues. TCR beta CDR3 regions were amplified from RNA. Carried out on the TCR CDR3, a first-round RT-PCR used the HTBI primer set. TCRdb fed the multiplex PCR reads into MiXCR, producing one record per CDR3 protein. The sample shows more than 600,000 distinct CDR3 sequences, less than 20% of them seen only once. The chain has TRBV10-3 and TRBJ2-7; TRBD1 or TRBD2 may be the D gene (5 bases each). This TCR was recovered from a man between 18 and 29 years old with Graves' hyperthyroidism. The sample consisted of blood. DNA for the CDR3: TGTGCCATCAGCGCCCCCGGGACGCGGTACGACGAGCAGTACTTC. It specifies CAISAPGTRYDEQYF.